This T cell receptor (beta chain) was sequenced during a study of blood T cell repertoires in COVID-19. Original processing methods: The authors estimated nucleated cell counts from reference gene primer amplification. The repertoire was sequenced with immunoSEQ multiplex PCR; TCRdb's copy has only in-frame clones and lacks some. V and J calls and clone size are as listed in that table; D and trimming were resolved from the DNA. The sample comprises over 200,000 clones, around nine tenths of which are singletons, and around 6.5% rests with the top ten. V was shortened by 6 bases and J by 4 bases, with 19 bases between the two germline ends. This CDR3 spans 15 amino acids. From germline, CDR1 is MNHEY and CDR2 SVGAGI.

The chain has TRBV6-5 and TRBJ2-7; possibly TRBD2 for D (5 bases). The sequence was collected from a man between 60 and 75 years old who had recovered from COVID-19. Sequencing was performed on peripheral blood. This CDR3 is CASRAPEGYGYEQYF. The CDR3, as DNA: TGTGCCAGCAGGGCCCCTGAGGGATACGGATACGAGCAGTACTTC.